This T cell receptor beta chain was identified during a study of T cell repertoires in cytomegalovirus infection. Study-wide background: Through public TCR beta signatures, both CMV infection and matching HLA type were indicated.

General study points: Based on cumulative public TCR beta family frequency, carriers of CMV plus the relevant HLA were identified. The response measured ex vivo was dominated by TCR beta clonotypes (HLA-C-restricted and CMV-specific).

From the reads, TCRdb called clonotypes with MiXCR, one entry per CDR3 protein. The sample records about 740,000 distinct CDR3 sequences, under 40% being singletons. The CDR3 is made up of 15 amino acids. The V gene's germline CDR1 is SGHVS and CDR2 FNYEAQ. V was clipped by 2 bases and J by 5 bases, with 13 bases between them. This clonotype was picked up a small number of times. Its target is unknown. The V and J genes are TRBV7-6 and TRBJ2-1; maybe TRBD2 (6 bases). This TCR derives from a human donor in good health (CMV status not recorded). Some clones in this sample may be carry-over from other donors' samples. Sequencing was carried out using PBMCs. The DNA of the CDR3 is TGTGCCAGCAGCTTATCACGGGAGCTACACAATGAGCAGTTCTTC. This encodes CASSLSRELHNEQFF. Based on the CDR3 plus reference TRBV7-6 and TRBJ2-1, the full variable domain is GAGVSQSPRYKVTKRGQDVALRCDPISGHVSLYWYRQALGQGPEFLTYFNYEAQQDKSGLPNDRFSAERPEGSISTLTIQRTEQRDSAMYRCASSLSRELHNEQFFGPGTRLTVL.